This entry lists 27 T cell receptor beta chains sequenced from one sample in a study of beta chain features in type 1 diabetes. The antigens of these receptors remain unknown. Study-wide results and caveats: A moderate, significant TCRB CDR3 shortening appeared in type 1 diabetes across four CD4+ subsets.

What was sequenced were expressed TCRB transcripts, since all of the isolated RNA had been reverse transcribed. The method was immunoSEQ multiplex PCR; TCRdb's version includes in-frame clones alone and lacks a portion of them. The sample records fewer than 350,000 clones, approximately 16% being singletons. The sequencing sample was made of naive CD4+ T cells from blood. These receptors all come from a man between 18 and 35 years old with type 1 diabetes.

The chain uses TRBV4-3 and TRBJ2-1; 13 positions agree with TRBD2. The CDR3 length is 19 residues. The junction had 8 bases not matched to a gene; V was cut back by 2 bases and J by 1 base. Germline assignment: CDR1 LGHNA and CDR2 YSLEER. In nucleotides, the CDR3 is TGCGCCAGCAGCCAAAATGCACTAGCGGGGGGGCGATCCTACAATGAGCAGTTCTTC. Translation: CASSQNALAGGRSYNEQFF.

This clone was seen a few times. The V call is TRBV5-4, the J call TRBJ2-5, with 9 bases identical to TRBD1. Germline CDR1 is SGHNT and CDR2 is YYREEE (reference sequence). Germline trimming cut 0 bases from V and 4 bases from J; bases unmatched to any gene: 4. This CDR3 has 15 amino acids. CDR3 bases: TGTGCCAGCAGCTTGGAGGGACAGGGTAGAGAGACCCAGTACTTC. Protein sequence: CASSLEGQGRETQYF.

This clone came up a few times. This chain uses TRBV6-1 with TRBJ2-2, with 12 bases matching TRBD2. The germline CDR1 and CDR2 sequences are MNHNS and SASEGT. V lost 4 bases to trimming and J lost 2 bases; unmatched junction nucleotides: 2. The CDR3 length is 16 residues. The CDR3 loop is CASSVGLAGNTGELFF. CDR3 DNA sequence: TGTGCCAGCAGTGTGGGACTAGCGGGCAACACCGGGGAGCTGTTTTTT.

The V call is TRBV18, the J call TRBJ2-1; TRBD2 matches 9 bases. The CDR3 covers 16 residues. The junction had 6 bases not matched to a gene; V was cut back by 0 bases and J by 6 bases. Germline-derived CDR1 and CDR2 are KGHSH and LQKENI. The CDR3 spells CASSPPAGGSSNEQFF. The CDR3 bases are TGTGCCAGCTCACCACCCGCGGGGGGGTCTAGCAATGAGCAGTTCTTC.

The CDR3 sequence is CASSLGGGETQYF. The CDR3 DNA is TGTGCCAGCAGCTTGGGGGGTGGAGAGACCCAGTACTTC. The chain combines TRBV7-2 with TRBJ2-5; the D gene is possibly TRBD2 (6 bases). V gave up 3 bases and J gave up 4 bases, with 9 bases separating them. Germline CDR1 and CDR2: SGHTA and FQGNSA. The CDR3 loop spans 13 amino acids.

This clone was detected only a few times. The chain links TRBV15 to TRBJ2-2; 10 nucleotides line up with TRBD1. CDR3 length: 17 residues. V gave up 0 bases and J gave up 3 bases; unmatched junction bases: 4. Germline V gene lookup returns CDR1 LNHNV and CDR2 YYDKDF (reference sequence). DNA of the CDR3: TGTGCCACCAGCAGAGATGTGGGGACAGGGGACACCGGGGAGCTGTTTTTT. This translates into CATSRDVGTGDTGELFF.

This clone was seen a handful of times. The gene calls are TRBV4-1 and TRBJ2-4; 7 bases match TRBD2. Losses at the gene ends were 4 bases for V and 3 bases for J; bases not matched to a gene: 6. The germline gives CDR1 MGHRA, CDR2 YSYEKL. This CDR3 is 15 amino acids long. The CDR3 loop is CASSPAPGGKNIQYF. The CDR3 DNA reads TGCGCCAGCAGCCCCGCGCCGGGGGGCAAAAACATTCAGTACTTC.

This clone was seen a few times. The rearrangement joins TRBV7-2 to TRBJ2-5; no reliable D call. The CDR3 covers 14 residues. Germline assignment: CDR1 SGHTA and CDR2 FQGNSA. Trimming shortened V by 5 bases and J by 5 bases, and 15 bases separated the two germline ends. The CDR3 DNA sequence: TGTGCCAGCAGCCAAATATTCAGTGGCGAGACCCAGTACTTC. Translated, it gives CASSQIFSGETQYF.

The sample holds a few counts of this clone. A read error may produce the germline difference seen at one junction end. The chain recombines TRBV7-2 with TRBJ2-3; 8 bases fit TRBD2. From germline, CDR1 is SGHTA and CDR2 FQGNSA. This CDR3 region has 12 residues. As DNA, the CDR3 is TGTGCCAGCAGCTCATTTAGGCGGGGGGAGCATTTT. Residues: CASSSFRRGEHF.

In this sample, this clone turned up a few times. The chain links TRBV7-9 to TRBJ2-2, with 7 bases matching TRBD1. Trimming at V came to 5 bases and at J to 1 base, leaving 10 bases not matched to a gene. The CDR3 spans 17 residues. Looked up from germline, CDR1 is SEHNR and CDR2 is FQNEAQ (reference sequence). The CDR3, as DNA: TGTGCCAGCAGCGCCGGGACAGACATATTGAACACCGGGGAGCTGTTTTTT. This translates into CASSAGTDILNTGELFF.

This chain joins TRBV2 and TRBJ2-5; 15 bases agree with TRBD2. The J segment lost 14 bases and the V segment lost 4 bases, leaving 5 bases of the junction unmatched. The CDR3 length is 13 residues. In germline, CDR1 is SNHLY, CDR2 FYNNEI. The CDR3 nucleotides read TGTGCCAGCAGTGGAGGACTAGCGGGGGGGCCTTACTTC. Amino acid sequence: CASSGGLAGGPYF. Combining the CDR3 with reference TRBV2 and TRBJ2-5 gives the whole variable domain EPEVTQTPSHQVTQMGQEVILRCVPISNHLYFYWYRQILGQKVEFLVSFYNNEISEKSEIFDDQFSVERPDGSNFTLKIRSTKLEDSAMYFCASSGGLAGGPYFGPGTRLLVL.

This clone was detected a few times. This rearrangement joins TRBV7-6 to TRBJ2-7; D unresolved. The CDR3 totals 11 residues. Germline CDR1 is SGHVS and CDR2 is FNYEAQ. Trimming stripped 4 bases from V and 4 bases from J, with 5 bases between. The CDR3 nucleotides are TGTGCCAGCAGCTATCTGTACGAGCAGTACTTC. Translation gives CASSYLYEQYF. The full variable domain, its missing parts supplied by reference TRBV7-6 and TRBJ2-7, is GAGVSQSPRYKVTKRGQDVALRCDPISGHVSLYWYRQALGQGPEFLTYFNYEAQQDKSGLPNDRFSAERPEGSISTLTIQRTEQRDSAMYRCASSYLYEQYFGPGTRLTVT.

There are a few counts of this clone. J is TRBJ1-5 and V is TRBV18; 7 nucleotides line up with TRBD1. CDR3 length equals 13 residues. Trimming at V came to 5 bases and at J to 3 bases, leaving 1 base not matched to a gene. CDR1 is KGHSH and CDR2 is LQKENI in the germline V gene. The CDR3 DNA follows: TGTGCCAGCTCAGGGACAGACAATCAGCCCCAGCATTTT. The encoded protein is CASSGTDNQPQHF.

The chain carries TRBV25-1 and TRBJ2-7, with D uncertain. The CDR3 loop spans 12 amino acids. Germline loops: CDR1 MGHDK, CDR2 SYGVNS. The V end lost 6 bases, the J end lost 3 bases, and 9 bases lay between the germline ends. CDR3 sequence (DNA): TGTGCCAGCAGCCGAACGGGCTACGAGCAGTACTTC. Translation gives CASSRTGYEQYF.

This clone occurred a few times. V is TRBV6-1 and J is TRBJ2-3; D is unclear. Germline V gene lookup returns CDR1 MNHNS and CDR2 SASEGT. This CDR3 contains 12 residues. The ends were cut back, 6 bases at V and 0 bases at J, with 4 bases in the middle. The CDR3 DNA reads TGTGCCAGCAGCCTTAGCACAGATACGCAGTATTTT. Its protein is CASSLSTDTQYF.

CDR3 region: CSVVGLAGGLTGELFF. The CDR3 DNA reads TGCAGCGTTGTAGGCCTAGCGGGGGGGCTCACCGGGGAGCTGTTTTTT. The V call is TRBV29-1, the J call TRBJ2-2; 12 nucleotides match TRBD2. V trimming: 4 bases; J trimming: 4 bases; junction bases outside the gene matches: 7. CDR1 and CDR2 (germline): SQVTM, ANQGSEA. This CDR3 has 16 amino acids.

This sequence joins TRBV4-3 and TRBJ2-7; D unclear. V was cut by 0 bases and J by 4 bases, with 13 bases left in between. The germline V gene encodes CDR1 LGHNA and CDR2 YSLEER. The CDR3 runs 15 residues. CDR3 amino acids: CASSQDLATLYEQYF. The CDR3 DNA reads TGCGCCAGCAGCCAAGATCTGGCCACCTTATACGAGCAGTACTTC.

This clone came up a few times. V and J are TRBV4-1 and TRBJ2-7, with a tentative D call TRBD1 (6 bases). This CDR3 has 14 residues. The V end lost 3 bases, the J end lost 2 bases, and 11 bases lay between the germline ends. Germline V CDR1 and CDR2: MGHRA, YSYEKL. CDR3 protein: CASSQFGQPYEQYF. The CDR3 DNA reads as TGCGCCAGCAGCCAGTTCGGACAGCCCTACGAGCAGTACTTC.

The CDR3 protein is CASSVGSGSYNEQFF. The DNA of the CDR3 is TGTGCCAGCAGCGTAGGTAGCGGGAGTTACAATGAGCAGTTCTTC. V and J are TRBV9 and TRBJ2-1, with TRBD2 matching 9 bases. In germline, CDR1 is SGDLS, CDR2 YYNGEE. This CDR3 has 15 residues. V trimming: 0 bases; J trimming: 4 bases; junction bases outside the gene matches: 2.

This clone was counted only a few times. This chain joins TRBV6-5 and TRBJ1-2; D is undetermined. CDR3 size: 13 residues. Between the trimmed V and J ends, which lost 6 bases and 1 base, there was a span of 9 bases. Germline V gene lookup returns CDR1 MNHEY and CDR2 SVGAGI. CDR3 amino acids: CASRSQSNYGYTF. The CDR3, as DNA: TGTGCCAGCAGGTCACAGAGTAACTATGGCTACACCTTC.

This clone was observed a few times. The chain carries TRBV11-2 and TRBJ2-7; D gene unclear. CDR3 length: 14 amino acids. Trimming pared 5 bases from V and 0 bases from J, leaving 11 bases between. Germline loops: CDR1 SGHAT, CDR2 FQNNGV. The CDR3 is CASSPSRSSYEQYF. In DNA form, the CDR3 reads TGTGCCAGCAGCCCCTCGCGAAGCTCCTACGAGCAGTACTTC.

This clone turned up a few times. The chain has TRBV29-1 and TRBJ2-3, with D uncertain. Germline lookup yields CDR1 SQVTM and CDR2 ANQGSEA. This CDR3 has 13 amino acids. V gave up 7 bases and J gave up 3 bases, with 14 bases separating them. CDR3 amino acids: CSGGAPRTDTQYF. DNA of the CDR3: TGCAGCGGAGGAGCTCCGAGGACAGATACGCAGTATTTT.

The V call is TRBV7-9, the J call TRBJ2-5, with 10 nucleotides matching TRBD2. Germline values: CDR1 SEHNR, CDR2 FQNEAQ (reference sequence). The CDR3 runs 15 residues. V lost 4 bases, J lost 1 base, and 3 bases stayed unmatched. CDR3 loop: CASSSGTSVQETQYF. The CDR3 DNA reads as TGTGCCAGCAGCTCCGGGACTAGCGTCCAAGAGACCCAGTACTTC.

In this sample, this clone turned up a few times. CDR3 in DNA: TGTGCCAGCAGCCAAGGGCTTTACGAGCAGTACTTC. This translates into CASSQGLYEQYF. The chain is built from TRBV14 and TRBJ2-7; D is unclear. The CDR3 spans 12 residues. Trimming stripped 1 base from V and 4 bases from J, with 5 bases between. The germline CDR1 and CDR2 sequences are SGHDN and FVKESK.

The V call is TRBV30, the J call TRBJ1-4, with a possible D match to TRBD1 (5 bases). In germline, CDR1 is GTSNPN, CDR2 SVGIG (reference sequence). The CDR3 extends over 14 amino acids. Trimming removed 0 bases at V and 10 bases at J, with 15 bases between. The DNA of the CDR3 is TGTGCCTGGAGTGTGGATCGGGGGTTGGGAAAACTGTTTTTT. Protein sequence: CAWSVDRGLGKLFF. The whole variable domain, filled in from reference TRBV30 and TRBJ1-4, reads SQTIHQWPATLVQPVGSPLSLECTVEGTSNPNLYWYRQAAGRGLQLLFYSVGIGQISSEVPQNLSASRPQDRQFILSSKKLLLSDSGFYLCAWSVDRGLGKLFFGSGTQLSVL.

The chain couples TRBV28 to TRBJ2-3, with a weak D call TRBD2 (6 bases). V shed 5 bases and J shed 0 bases, with 12 bases lying between them. The CDR3 extends over 15 amino acids. Germline loops: CDR1 MDHEN, CDR2 SYDVKM. CDR3 DNA sequence: TGTGCCAGCAGTCTCTTTGGGGGGAGCACAGATACGCAGTATTTT. This translates into CASSLFGGSTDTQYF. The complete variable domain, with remaining parts taken from reference TRBV28 and TRBJ2-3, reads DVKVTQSSRYLVKRTGEKVFLECVQDMDHENMFWYRQDPGLGLRLIYFSYDVKMKEKGDIPEGYSVSREKKERFSLILESASTNQTSMYLCASSLFGGSTDTQYFGPGTRLTVL.

Only a few counts were recorded for this clone. The chain links TRBV18 to TRBJ2-1, with 8 bases matching TRBD2. Per germline, CDR1 KGHSH and CDR2 LQKENI. The length of the CDR3 is 14 residues. Germline trimming cut 5 bases from V and 3 bases from J; bases unmatched to any gene: 3. Written as DNA, the CDR3 is TGTGCCAGCTCAGGCCTAGCGGGCTACAATGAGCAGTTCTTC. Its protein is CASSGLAGYNEQFF.